A single sample gave rise to the 17 T cell receptor beta chains below, sequenced in a study of shared clonotypes between healthy human individuals. Clones were read by immunoSEQ multiplex PCR, and TCRdb kept only the in-frame ones, dropping some. The sample includes roughly 510,000 clones, about 75% of them seen just once. Sequencing was carried out using PBMCs. The receptors shown here come from a woman aged 40 to 55 in good health. Some clones in this sample may be carry-over from other donors' samples.

The chain links TRBV2 to TRBJ1-2, with 9 nucleotides matching TRBD1. The V segment lost 6 bases and the J segment 4 bases; nucleotides outside the gene matches: 3. CDR1 SNHLY and CDR2 FYNNEI come from the germline V gene. The CDR3 extends over 13 amino acids. CDR3 region: CASREDRGYGYTF. In DNA form, the CDR3 reads TGTGCCAGCAGAGAGGACAGGGGCTATGGCTACACCTTC. Looking up the rest from reference TRBV2 and TRBJ1-2 gives the full variable domain: EPEVTQTPSHQVTQMGQEVILRCVPISNHLYFYWYRQILGQKVEFLVSFYNNEISEKSEIFDDQFSVERPDGSNFTLKIRSTKLEDSAMYFCASREDRGYGYTFGSGTRLTVV.

The V and J genes are TRBV18 and TRBJ2-1, with a weak D call TRBD2 (6 bases). The CDR3 has 14 residues. V was clipped by 1 base and J by 4 bases, with 8 bases between them. CDR1 is KGHSH, CDR2 LQKENI, per germline. DNA of the CDR3: TGTGCCAGCTCACCACGGGACTCGTACAATGAGCAGTTCTTC. It translates to CASSPRDSYNEQFF.

This clone was counted between two and nine times. The chain employs TRBV2 and TRBJ1-3; D remains unclear. The germline CDR1 and CDR2 sequences are SNHLY and FYNNEI. The length of the CDR3 is 18 residues. The V gene lost 5 bases and the J gene lost 4 bases, with 24 bases spanning the gap. CDR3 residues: CASSRSSQHSGPGNTIYF. As DNA, the CDR3 is TGTGCCAGCAGTCGGAGTAGCCAGCACTCAGGACCCGGAAACACCATATATTTT.

This clone showed up many times. In the same sample, other DNA sequences code for this CDR3. The gene calls are TRBV30 and TRBJ2-7; 7 bases fit TRBD2. Per germline, CDR1 GTSNPN and CDR2 SVGIG (reference sequence). This CDR3 contains 13 residues. The V gene end was trimmed by 1 base and the J gene end by 6 bases; junction bases not matched to a gene: 6. CDR3 in amino acids: CAWSGAGWAEQYF. In DNA form, the CDR3 reads TGTGCCTGGAGTGGAGCGGGATGGGCCGAGCAGTACTTC.

This chain connects TRBV30 to TRBJ1-1; D call uncertain. Germline lookup yields CDR1 GTSNPN and CDR2 SVGIG (reference sequence). Trimming left V 5 bases short and J 1 base short, with 14 bases between. This CDR3 comprises 14 residues. The CDR3 DNA reads TGTGCCTGGGTAAAAGACGGCAAGAACACTGAAGCTTTCTTT. The encoded protein is CAWVKDGKNTEAFF.

The chain combines TRBV6-1 with TRBJ2-2; the match to TRBD2 covers 7 bases. This CDR3 is 14 amino acids long. Per germline, CDR1 MNHNS and CDR2 SASEGT. J lost 7 bases, V lost 8 bases, and 10 bases had no gene match. The CDR3 protein is CASGTRESVGELFF. In nucleotides, the CDR3 is TGTGCCAGCGGGACGCGGGAGAGTGTCGGGGAGCTGTTTTTT.

Only one count was recorded for this clone. This rearrangement joins TRBV29-1 to TRBJ2-7; D is unresolved. This CDR3 region has 13 residues. CDR1 and CDR2 from the germline V gene are SQVTM and ANQGSEA. V was clipped by 5 bases and J by 0 bases, with 11 bases between them. CDR3 sequence (DNA): TGCAGCGTTTCGGCGACTGGCTCCTACGAGCAGTACTTC. Protein sequence: CSVSATGSYEQYF.

The chain joins TRBV29-1 to TRBJ2-5, with TRBD2 identical over 8 bases. The length of the CDR3 is 12 residues. With 4 bases clipped from V and 3 bases from J, the junction kept 1 base outside the gene matches. Germline CDR1 SQVTM, CDR2 ANQGSEA. The CDR3, as DNA: TGCAGCGTTGCACTAGCGGAAGAGACCCAGTACTTC. Translation gives CSVALAEETQYF.

J is TRBJ2-7 and V is TRBV7-9; 9 nucleotides line up with TRBD2. CDR3 size: 16 residues. The V gene's germline CDR1 is SEHNR and CDR2 FQNEAQ (reference sequence). The J segment lost 2 bases and the V segment lost 5 bases, leaving 10 bases of the junction unmatched. CDR3 residues: CASSPRGSGRPYEQYF. CDR3 nucleotide sequence: TGTGCCAGCAGCCCCCGGGGCAGCGGGAGGCCCTACGAGCAGTACTTC. The complete variable domain, with remaining parts taken from reference TRBV7-9 and TRBJ2-7, reads DTGVSQNPRHKITKRGQNVTFRCDPISEHNRLYWYRQTLGQGPEFLTYFQNEAQLEKSRLLSDRFSAERPKGSFSTLEIQRTEQGDSAMYLCASSPRGSGRPYEQYFGPGTRLTVT.

The CDR3 coding sequence is TGTGCCAGCAGCTTAGACAGGGGAAACTATGGCTACACCTTC. Its translation is CASSLDRGNYGYTF. V usage is TRBV7-8 and J usage is TRBJ1-2, with 7 bases that match TRBD1. This CDR3 comprises 14 residues. Unmatched junction bases numbered 1, after V lost 1 base and J lost 2 bases. CDR1 SGHVS and CDR2 FQNEAQ come from the germline V gene. The whole variable domain, filled in from reference TRBV7-8 and TRBJ1-2, reads GAGVSQSPRYKVAKRGQDVALRCDPISGHVSLFWYQQALGQGPEFLTYFQNEAQLDKSGLPSDRFFAERPEGSVSTLKIQRTQQEDSAVYLCASSLDRGNYGYTFGSGTRLTVV.

The rearrangement joins TRBV6-5 to TRBJ2-3; maybe TRBD1 (6 bases). Germline V gene data show CDR1 as MNHEY and CDR2 as SVGAGI. CDR3 length: 14 amino acids. V lost 2 bases and J 4 bases, leaving 10 bases between the germline ends. The CDR3 region has the DNA TGTGCCAGCAGTTACGAGGGGGTCCCAGATACGCAGTATTTT. It yields the protein CASSYEGVPDTQYF.

The rearrangement joins TRBV6-4 to TRBJ1-4, with D perhaps matching TRBD1 (6 bases). The CDR3 loop spans 13 amino acids. The V and J ends lost 6 bases and 8 bases respectively, with 13 bases between them. Germline values: CDR1 MRHNA, CDR2 SNTAGT. Here the CDR3 DNA reads TGTGCCAGCAGCCGGGACAATGGGGAAAAACTGTTTTTT. It is translated as CASSRDNGEKLFF.

The chain carries TRBV6-1 and TRBJ2-7, with D maybe TRBD1 (6 bases). The CDR3 is 14 amino acids. Trimming took off 6 bases at V and 4 bases at J, with 16 bases between the two ends. Germline CDR1 is MNHNS and CDR2 is SASEGT. The CDR3 here is CASREQGPIYEQYF. CDR3 coding DNA: TGTGCCAGCAGGGAACAGGGACCTATATACGAGCAGTACTTC.

The chain joins TRBV27 to TRBJ2-5, with no clear D. The CDR3 has 13 residues. Looked up from germline, CDR1 is MNHEY and CDR2 is SMNVEV (reference sequence). V gave up 2 bases and J gave up 2 bases, with 6 bases separating them. CDR3 in DNA: TGTGCCAGCAGTTTAGTTGCTCAAGAGACCCAGTACTTC. Translating it yields CASSLVAQETQYF.

This clone showed up just once. The chain recombines TRBV5-1 with TRBJ2-3, with a tentative D call TRBD1 (5 bases). Germline V lookup: CDR1 SGHRS, CDR2 YFSETQ. The CDR3 contains 17 residues. V gave up 0 bases and J gave up 2 bases, with 16 bases separating them. CDR3 bases: TGCGCCAGCAGCTTGGGGGGCGGCGGAACCTCCACAGATACGCAGTATTTT. This sequence encodes CASSLGGGGTSTDTQYF.

J is TRBJ2-3 and V is TRBV19, with D unresolved. Trimming cost V 3 bases and J 2 bases, with 12 bases left between them. Germline V gene lookup returns CDR1 LNHDA and CDR2 SQIVND (reference sequence). The CDR3 is made up of 15 amino acids. CDR3 protein: CASSIPQDPTDTQYF. The CDR3 nucleotides read TGTGCCAGTAGTATCCCCCAGGATCCCACAGATACGCAGTATTTT. Looking up the rest from reference TRBV19 and TRBJ2-3 gives the full variable domain: DGGITQSPKYLFRKEGQNVTLSCEQNLNHDAMYWYRQDPGQGLRLIYYSQIVNDFQKGDIAEGYSVSREKKESFPLTVTSAQKNPTAFYLCASSIPQDPTDTQYFGPGTRLTVL.

This chain connects TRBV7-9 to TRBJ2-7, with 7 positions matching TRBD2. The CDR3 covers 13 residues. V was clipped by 4 bases and J by 7 bases; unmatched bases: 7. The germline CDR1 and CDR2 sequences are SEHNR and FQNEAQ (reference sequence). CDR3 loop: CASSYRGSFEQYF. In nucleotides, the CDR3 is TGTGCCAGCAGCTACCGCGGGAGTTTTGAGCAGTACTTC.